The next 6 T cell receptor beta chains were all read from a single sample in a study of blood T cell repertoires in COVID-19. Produced via immunoSEQ multiplex PCR; TCRdb's table is partial and in-frame only. The data show roughly 130,000 clones, about 80% seen once. Sequencing used PBMCs or T cells enriched from blood (not recorded which). The source is a man in his fifties who had recovered from COVID-19.

J is TRBJ1-5 and V is TRBV7-2, with 8 bases matching TRBD1. The length of the CDR3 is 16 residues. V dropped 3 bases and J dropped 2; count of bases not matched to a gene: 6. The germline V gene encodes CDR1 SGHTA and CDR2 FQGNSA. The DNA for the CDR3 is TGTGCCAGCAGCTTCCAACAGGGGGAGCGCAATCAGCCCCAGCATTTT. As protein: CASSFQQGERNQPQHF.

The rearrangement uses TRBV6-5 and TRBJ2-1, with 9 bases matching TRBD2. V was clipped by 2 bases and J by 10 bases; unmatched bases: 9. CDR1 and CDR2 (germline): MNHEY, SVGAGI. The CDR3 runs to 15 residues. This CDR3 is CASSYQPSGVWEQFF. CDR3 nucleotide sequence: TGTGCCAGCAGTTACCAACCTAGCGGGGTCTGGGAGCAGTTCTTC.

The chain is built from TRBV5-4 and TRBJ2-2, with 10 bases fitting TRBD1. From germline, CDR1 is SGHNT and CDR2 YYREEE (reference sequence). The trim removed 3 bases at V and 4 bases at J, leaving 3 bases unmatched. The CDR3 is 15 amino acids. CDR3 residues: CASSWTGGITGELFF. The CDR3 bases are TGTGCCAGCAGCTGGACAGGGGGAATCACCGGGGAGCTGTTTTTT.

The V call is TRBV13, the J call TRBJ1-1, with D uncertain. CDR1 is PRHDT, CDR2 FYEKMQ, per germline (reference sequence). Trimming pared 0 bases from V and 1 base from J, leaving 9 bases between. There are 15 residues in the CDR3. The CDR3 loop is CASSLGRHPNTEAFF. CDR3 in DNA: TGTGCCAGCAGCTTAGGACGACACCCGAACACTGAAGCTTTCTTT.

The J gene is TRBJ1-5, the V gene TRBV9; D is ambiguous. The CDR3 is 14 residues long. Deletions cut 0 bases from V and 2 bases from J, with 6 bases between. Germline CDR1 and CDR2: SGDLS and YYNGEE. The CDR3 sequence: CASSVAVGNQPQHF. The CDR3 DNA reads TGTGCCAGCAGCGTAGCGGTGGGCAATCAGCCCCAGCATTTT. The variable domain in full, completed from reference TRBV9 and TRBJ1-5, reads DSGVTQTPKHLITATGQRVTLRCSPRSGDLSVYWYQQSLDQGLQFLIQYYNGEERAKGNILERFSAQQFPDLHSELNLSSLELGDSALYFCASSVAVGNQPQHFGDGTRLSIL.

J is TRBJ1-1 and V is TRBV3-1 (or the pseudogene TRBV3-2); 10 bases agree with TRBD1. V was clipped by 0 bases and J by 3 bases; unmatched bases: 4. The CDR3 totals 16 residues. Germline V gene data show CDR1 as LGHDT and CDR2 as YNNKEL (reference sequence). In nucleotides, the CDR3 is TGTGCCAGCAGCCAAGATCCCGGACAGGGGGACACTGAAGCTTTCTTT. Amino acids: CASSQDPGQGDTEAFF.